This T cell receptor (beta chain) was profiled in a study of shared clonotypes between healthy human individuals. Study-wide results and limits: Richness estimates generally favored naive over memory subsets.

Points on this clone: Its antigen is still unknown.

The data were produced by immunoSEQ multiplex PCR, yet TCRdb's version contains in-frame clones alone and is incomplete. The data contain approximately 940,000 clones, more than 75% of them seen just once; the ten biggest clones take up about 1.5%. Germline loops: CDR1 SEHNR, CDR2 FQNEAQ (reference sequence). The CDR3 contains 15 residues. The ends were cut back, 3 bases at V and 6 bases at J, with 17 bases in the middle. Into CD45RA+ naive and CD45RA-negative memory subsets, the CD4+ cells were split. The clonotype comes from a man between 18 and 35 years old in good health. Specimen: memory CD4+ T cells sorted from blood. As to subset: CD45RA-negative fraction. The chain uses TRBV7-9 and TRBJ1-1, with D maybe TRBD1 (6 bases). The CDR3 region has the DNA TGTGCCAGCAGCTTCGGTACAGGGTGGAGCCCTGAAGCTTTCTTT. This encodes CASSFGTGWSPEAFF.